This passage covers 19 T cell receptor beta chains from one sample sequenced in a study of shared clonotypes between healthy human individuals. This table comes from immunoSEQ multiplex PCR, and its TCRdb copy is limited to in-frame clones, with some not included. The repertoire holds around 1.4 million clones, 97% to 99% seen once, with 0.36% in the top ten. Sequences were obtained from naive CD4+ T cells sorted from blood. Documented subset: CD45RA+ positively selected. The source is a man aged 25 to 40 in good health.

This chain connects TRBV28 to TRBJ1-1, with D unclear. Trimming stripped 5 bases from V and 4 bases from J, with 8 bases between. CDR1 and CDR2 from the germline V gene are MDHEN and SYDVKM. This CDR3 is built from 12 residues. The CDR3 region has the DNA TGTGCCAGCAGTGTGAGGGTCACTGAAGCTTTCTTT. Translated, it gives CASSVRVTEAFF.

The V and J genes are TRBV29-1 and TRBJ2-2; D uncertain. This CDR3 has 14 amino acids. Deletions cut 4 bases from V and 1 base from J, with 10 bases between. CDR1 and CDR2 (germline): SQVTM, ANQGSEA. The CDR3 loop reads CSVAKQMNTGELFF. Written as DNA, the CDR3 is TGCAGCGTTGCGAAACAGATGAACACCGGGGAGCTGTTTTTT.

The chain is built from TRBV7-9 and TRBJ1-5; no clear D. This CDR3 has 16 amino acids. Trimming removed 3 bases at V and 2 bases at J, with 14 bases between. Germline V CDR1 and CDR2: SEHNR, FQNEAQ (reference sequence). CDR3 nucleotides: TGTGCCAGCAGCTTTTCCCCAAGTGCCGGCAATCAGCCCCAGCATTTT. Protein sequence: CASSFSPSAGNQPQHF.

The chain combines TRBV19 with TRBJ2-7, with TRBD1 matching over 10 bases. This CDR3 is 14 amino acids long. Trimming took 4 bases from V and 4 from J; bases not matched to a gene: 4. Germline loops: CDR1 LNHDA, CDR2 SQIVND (reference sequence). Here the CDR3 DNA reads TGTGCCAGTAGTAAACCGGGACAGGGGTACGAGCAGTACTTC. Amino acids: CASSKPGQGYEQYF.

The V call is TRBV28, the J call TRBJ2-3; 7 bases match TRBD1. CDR3 size: 13 residues. Germline values: CDR1 MDHEN, CDR2 SYDVKM. V lost 6 bases, J lost 2 bases, and 2 bases stayed unmatched. The CDR3 DNA follows: TGTGCCAGCAGCGGGACAGACACAGATACGCAGTATTTT. Protein sequence: CASSGTDTDTQYF.

V is TRBV25-1 and J is TRBJ1-2; D unclear. The CDR3 runs 12 residues. Germline V CDR1 and CDR2: MGHDK, SYGVNS. V was pared by 6 bases and J by 1 base, with 6 bases between. The CDR3 DNA sequence: TGTGCCAGCAGAAGTGTTAACTATGGCTACACCTTC. It yields the protein CASRSVNYGYTF.

The J gene is TRBJ1-1, the V gene TRBV7-2; no definite D call. Per germline, CDR1 SGHTA and CDR2 FQGNSA. The CDR3 spans 14 residues. Trimming pared 5 bases from V and 6 bases from J, leaving 16 bases between. CDR3 protein: CASSQRLGRAEAFF. Here the CDR3 DNA reads TGTGCCAGCAGCCAGCGCCTCGGGCGGGCTGAAGCTTTCTTT.

The rearrangement uses TRBV6-5 and TRBJ1-4, with a tentative D call TRBD1 (5 bases). With 7 bases removed from V and 8 bases from J, the gap between germline ends came to 14 bases. The CDR3 is made up of 13 amino acids. Germline V gene lookup returns CDR1 MNHEY and CDR2 SVGAGI. CDR3 DNA sequence: TGTGCCAGCACCGCAGGACAATCGGAAAAACTGTTTTTT. Translating gives CASTAGQSEKLFF.

The J gene is TRBJ2-3, the V gene TRBV15, with 9 positions matching TRBD1. This CDR3 has 17 amino acids. The trim removed 3 bases at V and 3 bases at J, leaving 10 bases unmatched. Looked up from germline, CDR1 is LNHNV and CDR2 is YYDKDF (reference sequence). CDR3 residues: CATSREVGTGITDTQYF. DNA for the CDR3: TGTGCCACCAGCAGGGAGGTAGGGACAGGGATAACAGATACGCAGTATTTT.

The chain combines TRBV7-9 with TRBJ1-5; 9 positions match TRBD1. V lost 5 bases, J lost 4 bases, and 6 bases stayed unmatched. The CDR3 totals 15 residues. Germline V gene sequence: CDR1 SEHNR, CDR2 FQNEAQ (reference sequence). The CDR3 loop is CASSPTGTGNQPQHF. In DNA, the CDR3 is TGTGCCAGCAGCCCTACCGGGACAGGGAATCAGCCCCAGCATTTT. Based on the CDR3 plus reference TRBV7-9 and TRBJ1-5, the full variable domain is DTGVSQNPRHKITKRGQNVTFRCDPISEHNRLYWYRQTLGQGPEFLTYFQNEAQLEKSRLLSDRFSAERPKGSFSTLEIQRTEQGDSAMYLCASSPTGTGNQPQHFGDGTRLSIL.

The chain recombines TRBV6-1 with TRBJ2-7; 7 bases line up with TRBD1. Germline lookup yields CDR1 MNHNS and CDR2 SASEGT. The CDR3 is 15 amino acids. J gave up 2 bases and V 6 bases, and 10 bases lay outside the gene matches. The CDR3 here is CASSAIQGVTYEQYF. In DNA form, the CDR3 reads TGTGCCAGCAGCGCCATCCAGGGGGTCACCTACGAGCAGTACTTC.

The chain joins TRBV7-9 to TRBJ1-5; TRBD1 is a possible D gene (5 bases). The CDR3 length is 18 residues. CDR1 is SEHNR, CDR2 FQNEAQ, per germline (reference sequence). V lost 2 bases and J 3 bases, leaving 20 bases between the germline ends. This CDR3 is CASSLWGGPRGTNQPQHF. DNA for the CDR3: TGTGCCAGCAGCTTATGGGGGGGACCCCGGGGGACCAATCAGCCCCAGCATTTT.

The V and J genes are TRBV28 and TRBJ2-1; 12 bases agree with TRBD2. The germline V gene has CDR1 MDHEN and CDR2 SYDVKM. The V and J ends lost 5 bases and 15 bases, in that order; junction bases with no gene match: 20. The CDR3 consists of 17 residues. The CDR3 spells CASSEIQGRPSGRAPFF. In DNA, the CDR3 is TGTGCCAGCAGTGAAATACAGGGGAGGCCTAGCGGGAGGGCCCCGTTCTTC. Looking up the rest from reference TRBV28 and TRBJ2-1 gives the full variable domain: DVKVTQSSRYLVKRTGEKVFLECVQDMDHENMFWYRQDPGLGLRLIYFSYDVKMKEKGDIPEGYSVSREKKERFSLILESASTNQTSMYLCASSEIQGRPSGRAPFFGPGTRLTVL.

Concerning this clone: Additional DNA sequences in this sample encode the identical CDR3. V and J are TRBV5-1 and TRBJ2-2, with D maybe TRBD1 (6 bases). Germline-derived CDR1 and CDR2 are SGHRS and YFSETQ. V gave up 2 bases and J gave up 2 bases, with 10 bases separating them. This CDR3 has 15 residues. The CDR3 DNA sequence: TGCGCCAGCAGCTTCGGCAGGGGAAACACCGGGGAGCTGTTTTTT. Protein: CASSFGRGNTGELFF.

This chain uses TRBV25-1 with TRBJ2-1; TRBD2 matches 8 bases. V gave up 8 bases and J gave up 4 bases; unmatched junction bases: 10. The CDR3 length is 15 residues. Germline lookup yields CDR1 MGHDK and CDR2 SYGVNS. This CDR3 is CASGSAGGPYNEQFF. CDR3 sequence (DNA): TGTGCCAGCGGAAGCGCGGGAGGTCCATACAATGAGCAGTTCTTC.

This clone appeared a single time. J is TRBJ2-3 and V is TRBV18; no reliable D call. The CDR3 has 13 residues. Germline V gene sequence: CDR1 KGHSH, CDR2 LQKENI. V shed 6 bases and J shed 3 bases, with 10 bases lying between them. DNA of the CDR3: TGTGCCAGCTCTCCAGCTAGGACAGATACGCAGTATTTT. Translation: CASSPARTDTQYF.

This chain connects TRBV7-2 to TRBJ2-7; TRBD2 matches at 9 bases. Germline trimming cut 1 base from V and 7 bases from J; bases unmatched to any gene: 11. Germline loops: CDR1 SGHTA, CDR2 FQGNSA. The CDR3 covers 16 residues. The CDR3 is CASSLEALAGSREQYF. DNA of the CDR3: TGTGCCAGCAGCTTAGAGGCGCTAGCGGGAAGCAGGGAGCAGTACTTC.

The chain employs TRBV9 and TRBJ1-3; TRBD1 might be the D (5 bases). The V end lost 0 bases, the J end lost 9 bases, and 16 bases lay between the germline ends. The CDR3 spans 15 residues. Germline V gives CDR1 SGDLS, CDR2 YYNGEE. CDR3 nucleotide sequence: TGTGCCAGCAGCGTAGTCACACAGCCCGGGGGCACCATATATTTT. This sequence encodes CASSVVTQPGGTIYF.

The V gene is TRBV5-4, the J gene TRBJ2-2; possible D gene TRBD1, 6 bases. The V end lost 4 bases, the J end lost 2 bases, and 12 bases lay between the germline ends. CDR3 length: 15 residues. Germline V gene lookup returns CDR1 SGHNT and CDR2 YYREEE (reference sequence). The CDR3 loop reads CASSVGHRNTGELFF. Here the CDR3 DNA reads TGTGCCAGCAGCGTGGGACATAGAAACACCGGGGAGCTGTTTTTT.